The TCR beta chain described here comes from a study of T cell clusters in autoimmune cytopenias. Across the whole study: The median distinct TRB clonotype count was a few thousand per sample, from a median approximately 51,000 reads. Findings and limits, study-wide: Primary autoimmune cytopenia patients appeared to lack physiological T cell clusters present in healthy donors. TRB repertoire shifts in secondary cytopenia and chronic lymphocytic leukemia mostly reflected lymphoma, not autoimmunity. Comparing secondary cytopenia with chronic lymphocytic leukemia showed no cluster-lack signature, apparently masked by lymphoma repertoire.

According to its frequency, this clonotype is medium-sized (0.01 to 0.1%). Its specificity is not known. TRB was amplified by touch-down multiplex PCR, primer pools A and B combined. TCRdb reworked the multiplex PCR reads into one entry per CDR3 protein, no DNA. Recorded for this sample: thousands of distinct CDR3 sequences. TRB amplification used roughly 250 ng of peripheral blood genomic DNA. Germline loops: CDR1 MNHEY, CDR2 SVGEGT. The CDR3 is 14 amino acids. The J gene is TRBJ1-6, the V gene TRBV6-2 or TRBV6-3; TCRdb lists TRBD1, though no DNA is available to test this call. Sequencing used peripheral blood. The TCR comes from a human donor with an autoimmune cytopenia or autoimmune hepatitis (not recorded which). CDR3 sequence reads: CASSYARAGSPLHF.